The clone carrying this T cell receptor (beta chain) was counted a single time. Its antigen is still unknown. Other DNA sequences within the sample encode an identical CDR3. The data are from a study of cytomegalovirus exposure and HLA in healthy donors. The PCR employed 60 Vbeta primers together with 13 Jbeta primers. Measured with immunoSEQ multiplex PCR; TCRdb has only the in-frame clones, and not every one. The sample lists about 190,000 clones, 65% to 85% seen once, with 3% to 4% in the top ten. Samples came from healthy bone marrow donors. Study-wide findings and caveats: Several of the most significant clusters appeared, in a later analysis, to be linked to common viral pathogens. Most TCR sequences were rare, but some public TCRs occurred in many donors. Investigators reported 150 to 200 TCR beta chains as tied to cytomegalovirus.

V trimming: 0 bases; J trimming: 1 base; junction bases outside the gene matches: 1. The germline CDR1 and CDR2 sequences are SGHRS and YFSETQ. This CDR3 has 15 amino acids. The clonotype was recovered from a man between 45 and 60 years old in good health and CMV-seronegative. This chain uses TRBV5-1 with TRBJ2-1, with TRBD1 matching 7 bases. The sample was PBMCs. This CDR3 is CASSLGQGSYNEQFF. Here the CDR3 DNA reads TGCGCCAGCAGCTTGGGACAGGGATCCTACAATGAGCAGTTCTTC.